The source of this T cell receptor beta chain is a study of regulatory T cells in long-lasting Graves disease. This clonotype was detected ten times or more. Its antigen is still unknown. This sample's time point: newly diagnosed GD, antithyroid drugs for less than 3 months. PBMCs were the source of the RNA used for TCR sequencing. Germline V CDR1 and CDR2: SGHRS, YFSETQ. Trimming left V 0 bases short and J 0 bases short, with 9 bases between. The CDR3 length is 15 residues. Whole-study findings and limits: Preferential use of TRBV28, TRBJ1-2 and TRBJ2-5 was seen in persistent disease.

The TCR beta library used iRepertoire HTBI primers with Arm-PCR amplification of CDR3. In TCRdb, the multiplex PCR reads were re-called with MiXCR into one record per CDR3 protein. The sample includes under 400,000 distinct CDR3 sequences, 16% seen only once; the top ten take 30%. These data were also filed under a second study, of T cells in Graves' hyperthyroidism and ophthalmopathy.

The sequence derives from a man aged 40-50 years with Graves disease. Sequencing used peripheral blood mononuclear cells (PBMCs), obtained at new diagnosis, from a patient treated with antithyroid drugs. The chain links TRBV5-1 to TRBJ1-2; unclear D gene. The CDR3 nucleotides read TGCGCCAGCAGCTTGGATCCAGGTTCTAACTATGGCTACACCTTC. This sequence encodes CASSLDPGSNYGYTF.